This T cell receptor beta chain was retrieved from a study of cytomegalovirus exposure and HLA in healthy donors. On this clone: Its antigen is not known.

V was shortened by 3 bases and J by 4 bases, with 18 bases between the two germline ends. Germline CDR1 is LNHDA and CDR2 is SQIVND (reference sequence). This CDR3 has 16 residues. 13 Jbeta primers and 60 Vbeta primers were used for the PCR. The protocol was immunoSEQ multiplex PCR, while the TCRdb copy is restricted to in-frame clones and leaves out a portion. The sample table sets out roughly 71,000 clones. Whole-study results and caveats: Association with HLA alleles at 0.05 false discovery rate was found for 16,951 TCR beta sequences in a later analysis.

The source is a middle-aged woman in good health and CMV-seropositive. The J gene is TRBJ1-2, the V gene TRBV19, with a possible D match to TRBD1 (6 bases). Specimen: PBMCs. The CDR3 loop is CASSISGTTSLYGYTF. Written as DNA, the CDR3 is TGTGCCAGTAGTATTTCCGGGACAACCTCCCTCTATGGCTACACCTTC.